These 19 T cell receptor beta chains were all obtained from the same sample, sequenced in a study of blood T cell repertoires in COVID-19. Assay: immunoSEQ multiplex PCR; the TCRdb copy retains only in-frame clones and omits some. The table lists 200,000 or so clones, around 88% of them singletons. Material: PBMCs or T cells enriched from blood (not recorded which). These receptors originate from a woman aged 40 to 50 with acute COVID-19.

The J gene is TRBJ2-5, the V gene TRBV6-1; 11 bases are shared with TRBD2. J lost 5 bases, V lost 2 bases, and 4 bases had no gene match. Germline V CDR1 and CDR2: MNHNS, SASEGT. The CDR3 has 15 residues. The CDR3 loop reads CASSESSGGPETQYF. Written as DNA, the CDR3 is TGTGCCAGCAGTGAATCTAGCGGGGGGCCGGAGACCCAGTACTTC.

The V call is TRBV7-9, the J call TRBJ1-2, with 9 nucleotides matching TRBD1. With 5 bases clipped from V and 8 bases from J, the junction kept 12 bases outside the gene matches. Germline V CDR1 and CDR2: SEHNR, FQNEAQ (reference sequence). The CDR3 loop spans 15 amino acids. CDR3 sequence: CASSPNLGTGTGYTF. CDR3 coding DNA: TGTGCCAGCAGCCCCAATCTCGGGACAGGGACCGGCTACACCTTC.

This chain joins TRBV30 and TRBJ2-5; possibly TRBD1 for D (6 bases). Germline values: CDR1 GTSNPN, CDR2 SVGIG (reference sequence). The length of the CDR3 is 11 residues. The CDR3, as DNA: TGTGCTTCGCAGGGGTCAGAGACCCAGTACTTC. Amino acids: CASQGSETQYF. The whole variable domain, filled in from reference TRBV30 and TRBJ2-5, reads SQTIHQWPATLVQPVGSPLSLECTVEGTSNPNLYWYRQAAGRGLQLLFYSVGIGQISSEVPQNLSASRPQDRQFILSSKKLLLSDSGFYLCASQGSETQYFGPGTRLLVL.

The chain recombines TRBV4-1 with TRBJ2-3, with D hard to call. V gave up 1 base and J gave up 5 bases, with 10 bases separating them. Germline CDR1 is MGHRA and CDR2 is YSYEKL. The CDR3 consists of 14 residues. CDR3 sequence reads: CASSQVTYRDTQYF. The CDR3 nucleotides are TGCGCCAGCAGCCAAGTTACTTATAGAGATACGCAGTATTTT.

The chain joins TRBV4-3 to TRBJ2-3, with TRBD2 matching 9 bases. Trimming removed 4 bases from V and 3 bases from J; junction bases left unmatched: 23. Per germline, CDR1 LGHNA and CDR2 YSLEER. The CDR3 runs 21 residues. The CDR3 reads CASSRTRSGTSILSGTDTQYF. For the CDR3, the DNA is TGCGCCAGCAGCCGAACACGATCCGGGACTAGCATCCTATCTGGGACAGATACGCAGTATTTT.

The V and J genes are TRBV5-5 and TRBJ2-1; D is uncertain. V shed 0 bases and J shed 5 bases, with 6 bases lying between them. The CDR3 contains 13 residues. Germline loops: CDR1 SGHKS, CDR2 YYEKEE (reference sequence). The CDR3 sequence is CASSLGPDNEQFF. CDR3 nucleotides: TGTGCCAGCAGCTTGGGTCCGGACAATGAGCAGTTCTTC. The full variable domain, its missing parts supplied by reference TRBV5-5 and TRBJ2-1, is DAGVTQSPTHLIKTRGQQVTLRCSPISGHKSVSWYQQVLGQGPQFIFQYYEKEERGRGNFPDRFSARQFPNYSSELNVNALLLGDSALYLCASSLGPDNEQFFGPGTRLTVL.

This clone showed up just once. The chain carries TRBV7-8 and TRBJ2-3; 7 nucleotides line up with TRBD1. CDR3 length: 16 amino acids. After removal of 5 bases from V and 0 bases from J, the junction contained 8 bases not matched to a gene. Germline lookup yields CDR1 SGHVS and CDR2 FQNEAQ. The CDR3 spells CASSLRQGTSTDTQYF. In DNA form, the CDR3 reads TGTGCCAGCAGCCTGAGACAGGGAACTAGCACAGATACGCAGTATTTT. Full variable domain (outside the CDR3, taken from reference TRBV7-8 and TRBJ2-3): GAGVSQSPRYKVAKRGQDVALRCDPISGHVSLFWYQQALGQGPEFLTYFQNEAQLDKSGLPSDRFFAERPEGSVSTLKIQRTQQEDSAVYLCASSLRQGTSTDTQYFGPGTRLTVL.

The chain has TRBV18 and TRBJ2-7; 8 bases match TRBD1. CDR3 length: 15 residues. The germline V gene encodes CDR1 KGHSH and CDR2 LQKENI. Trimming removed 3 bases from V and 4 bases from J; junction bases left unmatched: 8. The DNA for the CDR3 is TGTGCCAGCTCACCCCAGGGACAGGCTAAATACGAGCAGTACTTC. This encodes CASSPQGQAKYEQYF.

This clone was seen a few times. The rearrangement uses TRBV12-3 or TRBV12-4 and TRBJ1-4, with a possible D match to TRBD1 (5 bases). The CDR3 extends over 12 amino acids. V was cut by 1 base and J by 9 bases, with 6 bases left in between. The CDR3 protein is CASSLDRQKLFF. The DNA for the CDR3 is TGTGCCAGCAGTTTAGACAGGCAAAAACTGTTTTTT.

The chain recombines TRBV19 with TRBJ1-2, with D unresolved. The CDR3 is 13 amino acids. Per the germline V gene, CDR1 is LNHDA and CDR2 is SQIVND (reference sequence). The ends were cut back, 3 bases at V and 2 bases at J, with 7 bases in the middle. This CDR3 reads CASSIHNNYGYTF. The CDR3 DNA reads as TGTGCCAGTAGTATTCACAACAACTATGGCTACACCTTC.

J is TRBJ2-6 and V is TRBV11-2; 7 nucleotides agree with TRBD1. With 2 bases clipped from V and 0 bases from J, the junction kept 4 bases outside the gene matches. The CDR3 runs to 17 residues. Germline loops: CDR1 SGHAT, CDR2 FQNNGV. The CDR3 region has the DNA TGTGCCAGCAGCTTAAACAGGGGTGGCTCTGGGGCCAACGTCCTGACTTTC. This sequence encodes CASSLNRGGSGANVLTF.

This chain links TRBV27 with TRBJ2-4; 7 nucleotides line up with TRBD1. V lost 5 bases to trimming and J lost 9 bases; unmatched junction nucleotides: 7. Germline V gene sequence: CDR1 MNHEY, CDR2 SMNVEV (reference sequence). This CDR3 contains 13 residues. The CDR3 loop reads CASSIYRGGIQYF. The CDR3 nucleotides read TGTGCCAGCAGTATATACAGGGGTGGCATTCAGTACTTC.

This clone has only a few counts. The CDR3 loop reads CASSRRGTNQPQHF. CDR3 sequence (DNA): TGTGCCAGCAGCCGCAGGGGAACAAATCAGCCCCAGCATTTT. The chain couples TRBV5-4 to TRBJ1-5; D perhaps matches TRBD1 (6 bases). The germline gives CDR1 SGHNT, CDR2 YYREEE (reference sequence). Trimming shortened V by 4 bases and J by 4 bases, and 12 bases separated the two germline ends. This CDR3 contains 14 residues. Drawing the rest from reference TRBV5-4 and TRBJ1-5, the complete variable domain is ETGVTQSPTHLIKTRGQQVTLRCSSQSGHNTVSWYQQALGQGPQFIFQYYREEENGRGNFPPRFSGLQFPNYSSELNVNALELDDSALYLCASSRRGTNQPQHFGDGTRLSIL.

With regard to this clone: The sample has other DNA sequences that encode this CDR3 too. CDR3 sequence reads: CASSLVTLNTEAFF. CDR3 DNA: TGTGCCAGCAGCTTAGTTACATTGAACACTGAAGCTTTCTTT. This chain uses TRBV7-2 with TRBJ1-1, with D unresolved. The germline V gene has CDR1 SGHTA and CDR2 FQGNSA. The CDR3 extends over 14 amino acids. V lost 1 base and J 0 bases, leaving 6 bases between the germline ends.

The CDR3 spells CASSLASGFVYNEQFF. CDR3 in DNA: TGTGCCAGCAGCTTGGCTAGCGGGTTCGTCTACAATGAGCAGTTCTTC. The rearrangement uses TRBV11-3 and TRBJ2-1; 8 nucleotides line up with TRBD2. Germline V lookup: CDR1 SGHNT, CDR2 YENEEA. There are 16 residues in the CDR3. The junction had 7 bases not matched to a gene; V was cut back by 3 bases and J by 3 bases.

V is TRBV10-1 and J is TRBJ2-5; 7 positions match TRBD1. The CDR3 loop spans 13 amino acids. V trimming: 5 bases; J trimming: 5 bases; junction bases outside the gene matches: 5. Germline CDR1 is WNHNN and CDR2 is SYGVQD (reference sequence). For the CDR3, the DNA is TGCGCCAGCAGTCACAGGGGTGGGGAGACCCAGTACTTC. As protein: CASSHRGGETQYF.

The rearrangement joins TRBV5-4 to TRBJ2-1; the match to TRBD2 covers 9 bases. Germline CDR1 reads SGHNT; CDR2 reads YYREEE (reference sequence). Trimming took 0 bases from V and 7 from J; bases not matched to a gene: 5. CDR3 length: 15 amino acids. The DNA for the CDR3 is TGTGCCAGCAGCTTGGCTAGCGGGATCGGAAATGAGCAGTTCTTC. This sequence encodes CASSLASGIGNEQFF.

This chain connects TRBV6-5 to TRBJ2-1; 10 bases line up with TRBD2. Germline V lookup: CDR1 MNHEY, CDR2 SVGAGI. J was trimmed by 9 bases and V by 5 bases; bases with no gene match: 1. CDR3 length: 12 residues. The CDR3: CASSSGRGEQFF. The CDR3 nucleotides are TGTGCCAGCAGTAGCGGGAGGGGTGAGCAGTTCTTC.

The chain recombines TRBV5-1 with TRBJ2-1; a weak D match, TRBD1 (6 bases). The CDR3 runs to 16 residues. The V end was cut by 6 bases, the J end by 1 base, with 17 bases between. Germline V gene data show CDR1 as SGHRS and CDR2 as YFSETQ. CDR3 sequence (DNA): TGCGCCAGCAATCCGGCTGGGCAGGGGTCCTACAATGAGCAGTTCTTC. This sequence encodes CASNPAGQGSYNEQFF.